The rows below give T cell receptor beta chains drawn from one sample of a study of cytomegalovirus exposure and HLA in healthy donors. Measured with immunoSEQ multiplex PCR; TCRdb has only the in-frame clones, and not every one. The sample yields around 120,000 clones, approximately 85% seen once. Sample: PBMCs. These receptors were obtained from a man aged 18 to 29 in good health and CMV-seronegative. Each CDR3 is given with its conserved first and last residue. A D gene is named only where the DNA matches it firmly. A row's size may be missing; if present it is once, few, many or a size class.

J gene,D gene,V gene,CDR3 length,clone size,CDR3 protein,CDR3 DNA
TRBJ1-2,TRBD1,TRBV20-1,11,NA,CSARRQGVITF,TGCAGTGCTAGGAGACAGGGTGTGATCACCTTC
TRBJ2-7,TRBD1,TRBV5-1,16,NA,CASSGGQGVSSYEQYF,TGCGCCAGCAGCGGCGGACAGGGGGTATCCTCCTACGAGCAGTACTTC
TRBJ2-7,TRBD1,TRBV5-4,13,NA,CASSHRGRYEQYF,TGTGCCAGCAGTCACAGGGGGAGGTACGAGCAGTACTTC
TRBJ2-5,NA,TRBV20-1,11,NA,CSVPRGGTQYF,TGCAGTGTTCCGAGAGGGGGGACCCAGTACTTC
TRBJ2-1,TRBD2,TRBV28,18,once,CASSLTSGRLWSYNEQFF,TGTGCCAGCAGTTTAACTAGCGGGAGGTTGTGGTCCTACAATGAGCAGTTCTTC
TRBJ2-1,NA,TRBV10-3,13,NA,CAITRTPRDEQFF,TGTGCCATCACCCGGACCCCGAGGGATGAGCAGTTCTTC
TRBJ1-2,TRBD1,TRBV2,13,once,CASSGQVNYGYTF,TGTGCCAGCAGCGGACAGGTTAACTATGGCTACACCTTC
TRBJ2-2,NA,TRBV5-4,15,NA,CASSLLQGIAGELFF,TGTGCCAGCAGCTTGTTACAGGGTATAGCCGGGGAGCTGTTTTTT
TRBJ1-4,NA,TRBV30,13,NA,CAWAGFPNEKLFF,TGTGCCTGGGCCGGGTTTCCTAATGAAAAACTGTTTTTT
TRBJ1-5,NA,TRBV30,13,once,CALGGQGGQPQHF,TGTGCCCTAGGTGGGCAGGGTGGACAGCCCCAGCATTTT
TRBJ1-5,TRBD1,TRBV19,14,NA,CASGDRGYNQPQHF,TGTGCCAGCGGAGACAGGGGTTACAATCAGCCCCAGCATTTT
TRBJ2-3,NA,TRBV27,17,NA,CASSLLTRGIGTDTQYF,TGTGCCAGCAGTTTGCTTACCAGGGGAATAGGCACAGATACGCAGTATTTT
TRBJ2-1,TRBD1,TRBV5-1,12,NA,CASSLTGAAFFF,TGCGCCAGCAGCCTGACAGGGGCGGCGTTTTTCTTC
TRBJ2-5,NA,TRBV5-1,12,NA,CASSLAGETQYF,TGCGCCAGCAGCTTAGCAGGCGAGACCCAGTACTTC
TRBJ2-3,NA,TRBV6-1,15,NA,CASRRSTPSTDTQYF,TGTGCCAGCAGGCGGTCAACCCCGAGCACAGATACGCAGTATTTT
TRBJ1-6,TRBD1,TRBV2,14,NA,CASSAGQWDTPLHF,TGTGCCAGCAGCGCGGGACAGTGGGATACACCCCTCCACTTT